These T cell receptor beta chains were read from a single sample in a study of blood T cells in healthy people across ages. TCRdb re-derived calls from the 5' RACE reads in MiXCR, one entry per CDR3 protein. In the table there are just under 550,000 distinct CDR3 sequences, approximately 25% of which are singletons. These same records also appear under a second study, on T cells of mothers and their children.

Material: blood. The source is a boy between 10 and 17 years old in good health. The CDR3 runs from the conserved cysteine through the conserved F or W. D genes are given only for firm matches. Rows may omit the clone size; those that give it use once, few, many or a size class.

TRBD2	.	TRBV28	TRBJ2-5	CASSPQMTSGRVTQYF	TGTGCCAGCAGTCCGCAGATGACTAGCGGGAGAGTGACCCAGTACTTC
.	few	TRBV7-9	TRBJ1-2	CASSPSGRDHYGYTF	TGTGCCAGCAGCCCCTCGGGCAGGGACCACTATGGCTACACCTTC
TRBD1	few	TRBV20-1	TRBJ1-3	CSARLTGGSGNTIYF	TGCAGTGCTAGACTGACAGGGGGCTCTGGAAACACCATATATTTT
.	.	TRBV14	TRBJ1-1	CAGSQVDSLNTEAFF	TGTGCCGGCAGCCAAGTGGACAGTTTGAACACTGAAGCTTTCTTT
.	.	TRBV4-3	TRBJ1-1	CASSQGTGQMNTEAFF	TGCGCCAGCAGCCAAGGTACAGGGCAAATGAACACTGAAGCTTTCTTT
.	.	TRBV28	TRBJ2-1	CASSILEDLSYNEQFF	TGTGCCAGCAGTATTCTTGAAGACCTATCCTACAATGAGCAGTTCTTC
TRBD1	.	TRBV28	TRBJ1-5	CASRTRATGGSQPQHF	TGTGCCAGCAGAACGAGGGCGACAGGGGGCAGCCAGCCCCAGCATTTT
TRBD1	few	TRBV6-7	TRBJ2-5	CASSYFPTKGALLETQYF	TGTGCCAGCAGTTACTTCCCTACGAAGGGGGCGCTTCTTGAGACCCAGTACTTC
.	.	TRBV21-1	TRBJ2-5	CALSRVPQRETQYF	TGTGCCCTTTCCAGGGTCCCCCAAAGGGAGACCCAGTACTTC
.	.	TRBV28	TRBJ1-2	CASSFEENYGYTF	TGTGCCAGCAGCTTTGAGGAGAACTATGGCTACACCTTC
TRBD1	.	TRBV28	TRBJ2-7	CASSSDWTGGGEQYF	TGTGCCAGCAGTTCTGACTGGACAGGGGGCGGCGAGCAGTACTTC
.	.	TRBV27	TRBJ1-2	CASSLGSTPTNYGYTF	TGTGCCAGCAGTTTAGGGTCGACGCCCACTAACTATGGCTACACCTTC
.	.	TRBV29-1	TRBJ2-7	CSVAGTDRGLYEQYF	TGCAGCGTTGCAGGAACGGACCGAGGACTATACGAGCAGTACTTC
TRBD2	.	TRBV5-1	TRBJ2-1	CASSLEGTSGNEQFF	TGCGCCAGCAGCTTGGAGGGGACTAGCGGGAATGAGCAGTTCTTC
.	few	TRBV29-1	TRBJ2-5	CSVRGVNETQYF	TGCAGCGTTAGAGGGGTGAACGAGACCCAGTACTTC
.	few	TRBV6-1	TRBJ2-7	CASSEAAWEWYEQYF	TGTGCCAGCAGTGAAGCTGCGTGGGAGTGGTACGAGCAGTACTTC
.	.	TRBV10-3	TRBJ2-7	CAISRGSIGSYEQYF	TGTGCCATCAGTCGCGGGTCTATCGGGTCCTACGAGCAGTACTTC
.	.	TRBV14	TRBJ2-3	CASSPGHTLTDTQYF	TGTGCCAGCAGCCCGGGACATACACTCACAGATACGCAGTATTTT
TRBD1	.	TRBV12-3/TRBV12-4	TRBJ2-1	CASRGISTGGNNEQFF	TGTGCCAGCAGGGGGATAAGTACAGGGGGAAACAATGAGCAGTTCTTC
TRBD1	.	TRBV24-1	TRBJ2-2	CATRGIIQGSPGELFF	TGTGCCACCAGGGGTATTATACAGGGGTCGCCCGGGGAGCTGTTTTTT
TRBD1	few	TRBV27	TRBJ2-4	CASSSGTGGGNIQYF	TGTGCCAGCAGTTCAGGGACAGGGGGAGGAAACATTCAGTACTTC
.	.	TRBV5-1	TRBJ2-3	CASKGTDTQYF	TGCGCCAGCAAAGGCACAGATACGCAGTATTTT
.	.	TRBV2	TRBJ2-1	CASRGSSSGSCNEQFF	TGCGCCAGCAGGGGGAGTTCTAGCGGCTCCTGCAATGAGCAGTTCTTC
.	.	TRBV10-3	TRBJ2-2	CAISQAGAPTGELFF	TGTGCCATCAGTCAGGCGGGGGCTCCCACCGGGGAGCTGTTTTTT
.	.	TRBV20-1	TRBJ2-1	CSARHGNNEQFF	TGCAGTGCTAGGCACGGGAACAATGAGCAGTTCTTC
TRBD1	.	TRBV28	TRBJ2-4	CASSLRDRGRSGAKNIQYF	TGTGCCAGCAGTTTAAGGGACAGGGGCCGTTCGGGAGCCAAAAACATTCAGTACTTC
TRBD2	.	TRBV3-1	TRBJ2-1	CASKSGRANEQFF	TGTGCCAGCAAGAGCGGGAGGGCCAATGAGCAGTTCTTC